This T cell receptor beta chain was captured in a study of memory B cells and T cells in multiple sclerosis. Findings and limits, study-wide: Shared clonotype counts depended on differing compartment clone-set sizes and were normalized.

Clones were read by immunoSEQ multiplex PCR, and TCRdb kept only the in-frame ones, dropping some. The table includes 40,000 to 50,000 clones, over 70% detected once. After stimulus-free culture, autoproliferating CFSE-dim and non-proliferating CFSE-high T cells were sequenced separately. Cultures began with some 49 million CFSE-labeled PBMCs, unstimulated for about 7 days, with replicate wells pooled. Without exogenous stimuli, around 0.5 uM CFSE-labeled PBMCs were cultured serum-free. J gave up 0 bases and V 4 bases, and 3 bases lay outside the gene matches. Germline lookup yields CDR1 SGHTA and CDR2 FQGNSA. The CDR3 has 15 residues. This clone was counted a few times. Antigen unknown. This sample also contains other DNA sequences that code for the same CDR3.

Material: PBMCs from blood kept in culture. This receptor was identified in a human donor with multiple sclerosis. The chain joins TRBV7-2 to TRBJ1-2; 9 bases line up with TRBD1. The CDR3 loop reads CASSSRQGANYGYTF. As DNA, the CDR3 is TGTGCCAGCAGCTCGAGACAGGGGGCTAACTATGGCTACACCTTC.